The rows below give T cell receptor beta chains drawn from one sample of a study of cytomegalovirus exposure and HLA in healthy donors. Sequencing was performed with immunoSEQ multiplex PCR; in TCRdb, only in-frame clones are kept and a portion is missing. The sample carries 150,000 or so clones, 70% recorded once. The sequenced sample was PBMCs. These receptor sequences come from a woman aged 55-69 years in good health and CMV-seropositive. Both conserved end residues are part of each CDR3. Each record gives: CDR3 protein, CDR3 DNA, D gene, V gene, clone size, J gene. The D gene is left open where the match is weak. Rows may omit the clone size; those that give it use once, few, many or a size class.

CASSEGQHNQPQHF TGTGCCAGCAGTGAGGGACAGCACAATCAGCCCCAGCATTTT TRBD1 TRBV6-1 . TRBJ1-5
CASGGGLDLRGDTEAFF TGTGCCAGCGGCGGAGGGTTGGATCTACGAGGGGACACTGAAGCTTTCTTT . TRBV2 few TRBJ1-1
CASGLARGEKLFF TGTGCCAGTGGGCTCGCCCGGGGTGAAAAACTGTTTTTT . TRBV19 few TRBJ1-4
CASTPRGGVDTQYF TGTGCCAGCACCCCCCGCGGGGGGGTCGATACGCAGTATTTT TRBD2 TRBV6-1 . TRBJ2-3
CASSFAGSYYGYTF TGTGCCAGCAGTTTCGCAGGGTCTTACTATGGCTACACCTTC . TRBV28 . TRBJ1-2
CASSESESKDEQYF TGCGCCAGCAGTGAGTCGGAGTCAAAGGACGAGCAGTACTTC . TRBV10-2 . TRBJ2-7
CASSYQDRRSNYGYTF TGTGCCAGCAGTTACCAGGACAGGAGATCTAACTATGGCTACACCTTC TRBD1 TRBV28 . TRBJ1-2
CASSTPDRLNTEAFF TGTGCCAGCTCAACCCCGGACAGACTGAACACTGAAGCTTTCTTT . TRBV18 once TRBJ1-1
CASRGGLAGGYEQYF TGTGCCAGCAGGGGGGGACTAGCGGGTGGCTACGAGCAGTACTTC TRBD2 TRBV6-1 once TRBJ2-7
CASSLRTGAAYGYTF TGTGCCAGCAGCTTGCGGACAGGGGCGGCCTATGGCTACACCTTC TRBD1 TRBV5-6 . TRBJ1-2
CASSREQGAYYGYTF TGCGCCAGCAGCCGGGAACAGGGGGCGTACTATGGCTACACCTTC TRBD1 TRBV4-1 few TRBJ1-2
CASSPSGGIYGYTF TGTGCCAGCAGCCCATCCGGCGGTATCTATGGCTACACCTTC . TRBV28 . TRBJ1-2
CASSSQRERGNYGYTF TGTGCCAGCAGCTCGCAACGAGAGCGGGGTAACTATGGCTACACCTTC . TRBV5-4 . TRBJ1-2
CASSVTGLAYEQYF TGTGCCAGCAGTGTGACAGGCTTAGCCTACGAGCAGTACTTC . TRBV28 . TRBJ2-7
CASRGAVSGANVLTF TGTGCCAGCCGGGGAGCAGTCTCTGGGGCCAACGTCCTGACTTTC . TRBV6-1 . TRBJ2-6
CASSLLAGGPYEQYF TGCGCCAGCAGCTTGTTAGCGGGAGGGCCCTACGAGCAGTACTTC TRBD2 TRBV5-1 . TRBJ2-7
CASSLGWGQDTIYF TGTGCCAGCAGCTTAGGGTGGGGCCAGGACACCATATATTTT . TRBV7-8 . TRBJ1-3
CASSSTGLPNEKLFF TGTGCCAGCAGTTCGACAGGGTTACCTAATGAAAAACTGTTTTTT TRBD1 TRBV28 . TRBJ1-4
CASSPNGGPTYEQYF TGCGCCAGCAGCCCGAACGGAGGGCCGACCTACGAGCAGTACTTC . TRBV5-1 few TRBJ2-7
CASQRTPGENYGYTF TGTGCCAGCCAACGTACTCCAGGGGAGAACTATGGCTACACCTTC . TRBV6-1 . TRBJ1-2
CAAGVGRVSNQPQHF TGTGCCGCAGGGGTGGGACGGGTTAGCAATCAGCCCCAGCATTTT . TRBV28 . TRBJ1-5
CASSRGAAGTQYF TGTGCCAGCAGTCGGGGGGCCGCGGGTACGCAGTATTTT . TRBV28 once TRBJ2-3
CASNPGTNYGYTF TGTGCCAGCAACCCCGGTACTAACTATGGCTACACCTTC . TRBV2 few TRBJ1-2
CATSPDTNYGYTF TGTGCCACCAGCCCGGACACCAACTATGGCTACACCTTC . TRBV15 few TRBJ1-2
CASSFGRGQGETQYF TGTGCCAGCAGTTTCGGTAGGGGGCAAGGGGAGACCCAGTACTTC TRBD1 TRBV27 . TRBJ2-5
CAISDGTSNQPQHF TGTGCCATCAGTGATGGGACAAGCAATCAGCCCCAGCATTTT . TRBV10-3 few TRBJ1-5
CASRSRVRLVTQYF TGTGCCAGCAGGTCCCGGGTACGTCTAGTGACCCAGTACTTC . TRBV6-1 . TRBJ2-5
CASSLNGGGSDTQYF TGTGCCAGCAGCTTAAATGGCGGGGGTTCGGATACGCAGTATTTT TRBD2 TRBV11-2 . TRBJ2-3
CASSYSYRALNYGYTF TGTGCCAGCAGTTACTCCTACAGGGCATTAAACTATGGCTACACCTTC . TRBV6-5 . TRBJ1-2
CAISEPAGEFYEQYF TGTGCCATCAGTGAACCAGCGGGAGAATTCTACGAGCAGTACTTC TRBD2 TRBV10-3 . TRBJ2-7
CASSAGTQGNTIYF TGTGCCAGCAGTGCCGGGACTCAAGGAAACACCATATATTTT . TRBV2 . TRBJ1-3
CASSYSQGATEAFF TGTGCCAGCAGTTACTCACAGGGGGCGACTGAAGCTTTCTTT TRBD1 TRBV6-5 few TRBJ1-1
CASSEGTGRTRQPQHF TGTGCCAGCAGTGAAGGGACAGGTCGCACGCGGCAGCCCCAGCATTTT TRBD1 TRBV2 once TRBJ1-5
CASSLGQGQYEQYF TGTGCCAGCAGCTTGGGACAGGGGCAATACGAGCAGTACTTC TRBD1 TRBV5-4 . TRBJ2-7
CASSMGLRNTEAFF TGTGCCAGCAGCATGGGACTCAGGAACACTGAAGCTTTCTTT . TRBV11-2 . TRBJ1-1
CASSLGAGVDIQYF TGTGCCAGCAGTTTGGGGGCAGGGGTAGACATTCAGTACTTC . TRBV28 many TRBJ2-4
CASSLAGRDGEKLFF TGTGCCAGCAGCTTAGCAGGGAGGGACGGTGAAAAACTGTTTTTT . TRBV7-9 few TRBJ1-4
CASRAGLLSSYEQYF TGTGCCAGCAGGGCGGGACTCCTGTCCTCCTACGAGCAGTACTTC . TRBV28 few TRBJ2-7
CASSLSQGLGTYEQYF TGCGCCAGCAGCCTAAGTCAGGGACTAGGAACCTACGAGCAGTACTTC TRBD2 TRBV4-1 . TRBJ2-7
CASRTGTGITGELFF TGTGCCAGCAGAACCGGGACAGGGATCACCGGGGAGCTGTTTTTT TRBD1 TRBV27 few TRBJ2-2
CSVASRSYNEQFF TGCAGCGTTGCGTCTAGGTCCTACAATGAGCAGTTCTTC . TRBV29-1 . TRBJ2-1
CASSTTMTGKAFF TGTGCCAGTAGTACCACCATGACGGGAAAAGCTTTCTTT . TRBV19 . TRBJ1-1
CASSEVRDYTEAFF TGTGCCAGCAGTGAGGTTAGAGACTACACTGAAGCTTTCTTT . TRBV2 . TRBJ1-1
CASRGGTPNTEAFF TGTGCCAGCAGGGGGGGGACGCCGAACACTGAAGCTTTCTTT . TRBV6-5 few TRBJ1-1
CASSLVGQGEAFF TGTGCCAGCAGCTTAGTTGGACAGGGTGAAGCTTTCTTT TRBD1 TRBV7-2 . TRBJ1-1
CASSLYGYGYTF TGTGCCAGCAGCTTGTACGGGTACGGCTACACCTTC . TRBV5-4 . TRBJ1-2
CASSPPDRPEYF TGTGCCAGCAGTCCCCCTGACAGGCCAGAGTACTTC . TRBV28 . TRBJ2-7
CASSRQGAETQYF TGTGCCAGCAGCCGACAGGGGGCAGAGACCCAGTACTTC TRBD1 TRBV11-3 . TRBJ2-5
CASSLETGSYTF TGCGCCAGCAGCTTGGAGACGGGGAGCTACACCTTC . TRBV5-1 . TRBJ1-2
CASSLGSLPGNTIYF TGTGCCAGCAGCTTAGGCAGTCTCCCTGGAAACACCATATATTTT . TRBV7-2 . TRBJ1-3
CASSTGGTSGNTIYF TGTGCCAGCAGTACAGGGGGAACCTCTGGAAACACCATATATTTT TRBD1 TRBV2 few TRBJ1-3
CASSSGTAGGSYNEQFF TGTGCCAGCAGCTCGGGGACGGCGGGGGGCTCCTACAATGAGCAGTTCTTC TRBD2 TRBV11-3 . TRBJ2-1
CASSWDTQGTEAFF TGTGCCAGCAGTTGGGACACCCAGGGGACTGAAGCTTTCTTT . TRBV2 . TRBJ1-1
CASSELGQGNRAFF TGTGCCAGCAGTGAATTGGGACAGGGTAACAGAGCTTTCTTT TRBD1 TRBV6-1 . TRBJ1-1
CASSPGLASTYEQYF TGTGCCAGCAGCCCTGGACTAGCTTCAACCTACGAGCAGTACTTC TRBD2 TRBV4-2 few TRBJ2-7
CAISERLDRNTEAFF TGTGCCATCAGCGAACGGTTGGACAGGAACACTGAAGCTTTCTTT . TRBV10-3 . TRBJ1-1